Presented here are 18 T cell receptor beta chains from one specimen sequenced in a study of T cell responses to AZD1222 COVID-19 vaccine. The method was immunoSEQ multiplex PCR; TCRdb's version includes in-frame clones alone and lacks a portion of them. Of approximately 100,000 clones detected, about 89% appear once; the ten largest clones hold 7.5%. Sequencing used peripheral blood, obtained on day 0 of AZD1222 vaccination. All receptors come from an adult in good health.

The chain carries TRBV11-3 and TRBJ2-7; D not resolved. V was clipped by 3 bases and J by 5 bases, with 11 bases between them. The germline V gene has CDR1 SGHNT and CDR2 YENEEA. The CDR3 runs 13 residues. The CDR3 protein is CASSLGLLDEQYF. The CDR3 DNA sequence: TGTGCCAGCAGCTTGGGCCTCCTCGACGAGCAGTACTTC.

This chain links TRBV18 with TRBJ1-2; D remains ambiguous. The CDR3 loop spans 14 amino acids. The germline CDR1 and CDR2 sequences are KGHSH and LQKENI. V gave up 5 bases and J gave up 1 base, with 11 bases separating them. CDR3 sequence (DNA): TGTGCCAGCTCATACGTCGGGGATAACTATGGCTACACCTTC. Translating it yields CASSYVGDNYGYTF.

The chain couples TRBV28 to TRBJ2-1; TRBD1 is a possible D gene (8 bases). Germline V gene lookup returns CDR1 MDHEN and CDR2 SYDVKM. V was trimmed by 11 bases and J by 0 bases, leaving 17 bases between them. The CDR3 has 15 amino acids. The CDR3 nucleotides read TGTGCCTTACAGGGGGGGCGCAGCTCCTACAATGAGCAGTTCTTC. Translation gives CALQGGRSSYNEQFF.

This clone was counted between two and nine times. The gene calls are TRBV5-6 and TRBJ1-2; TRBD1 agrees at 7 bases. The germline V gene encodes CDR1 SGHDT and CDR2 YYEEEE. This CDR3 is built from 15 residues. The J segment lost 8 bases and the V segment lost 0 bases, leaving 10 bases of the junction unmatched. Written as DNA, the CDR3 is TGTGCCAGCAGCTTGGTCGTGGGACAGAAGGGGGGCTACACCTTC. Translating gives CASSLVVGQKGGYTF.

The rearrangement links TRBV12-3 or TRBV12-4 to TRBJ2-2; 7 positions match TRBD2. This CDR3 is 12 amino acids long. Germline trimming cut 6 bases from V and 7 bases from J; bases unmatched to any gene: 2. In DNA, the CDR3 is TGTGCCAGCAGGTGGGGGGGCGGGGAGCTGTTTTTT. Its translation is CASRWGGGELFF.

This clone has just one count. The chain uses TRBV14 and TRBJ2-2; D may be TRBD2 (5 bases). The CDR3 runs 15 residues. In germline, CDR1 is SGHDN, CDR2 FVKESK. Trimming removed 1 base from V and 5 bases from J, with 11 bases in between. The CDR3 nucleotides read TGTGCCAGCAGCCAAGTATCGGACTCTACCGGGGAGCTGTTTTTT. Protein: CASSQVSDSTGELFF.

The rearrangement links TRBV6-6 to TRBJ1-4; D is uncertain. CDR3 length: 13 residues. V lost 5 bases, J lost 7 bases, and 11 bases lay in between. Germline CDR1 and CDR2: MNHNY and SVGAGI (reference sequence). CDR3 nucleotide sequence: TGTGCCAGCAGTCAGCGGACGGTTGAAAAACTGTTTTTT. As protein: CASSQRTVEKLFF.

The chain links TRBV19 to TRBJ1-5; D uncertain. The CDR3 runs 13 residues. V was clipped by 3 bases and J by 6 bases, with 9 bases between them. Germline lookup yields CDR1 LNHDA and CDR2 SQIVND (reference sequence). CDR3 residues: CASSIGSVQPQHF. CDR3 coding DNA: TGTGCCAGTAGTATCGGGTCGGTTCAGCCCCAGCATTTT.

The chain links TRBV11-3 to TRBJ2-1, with no clear D. The germline V gene has CDR1 SGHNT and CDR2 YENEEA. There are 19 residues in the CDR3. Deletions cut 1 base from V and 5 bases from J, with 24 bases between. The CDR3 sequence is CASSLAPTRGTPSNNEQFF. The CDR3 DNA is TGTGCCAGCAGCTTAGCTCCCACCCGAGGTACACCCTCTAACAATGAGCAGTTCTTC.

V usage is TRBV10-3 and J usage is TRBJ1-5, with 7 bases matching TRBD1. Germline-derived CDR1 and CDR2 are ENHRY and SYGVKD. The CDR3 sequence is 13 residues long. Trimming took 8 bases from V and 7 from J; bases not matched to a gene: 8. CDR3 sequence: CAIAQGWGQPQHF. CDR3 bases: TGTGCCATCGCACAGGGGTGGGGACAGCCCCAGCATTTT.

V and J are TRBV11-2 and TRBJ2-5, with 9 nucleotides matching TRBD2. Trimming cost V 5 bases and J 4 bases; bases outside gene matches: 14. There are 17 residues in the CDR3. Germline V gene data show CDR1 as SGHAT and CDR2 as FQNNGV. The CDR3 sequence is CASSPGSSGSLGETQYF. As DNA, the CDR3 is TGTGCCAGCAGCCCTGGTAGTAGCGGGAGCCTAGGAGAGACCCAGTACTTC.

The chain links TRBV7-9 to TRBJ2-1, with 8 nucleotides matching TRBD2. Losses at the gene ends were 5 bases for V and 9 bases for J; bases not matched to a gene: 6. The germline V gene encodes CDR1 SEHNR and CDR2 FQNEAQ (reference sequence). The CDR3 consists of 13 residues. CDR3 residues: CASSLSGAGEQFF. The CDR3 DNA is TGTGCCAGCAGCCTTAGCGGGGCCGGTGAGCAGTTCTTC.

This sequence joins TRBV3-1 (or the pseudogene TRBV3-2) and TRBJ2-3; the D gene is possibly TRBD2 (6 bases). V was clipped by 4 bases and J by 0 bases, with 20 bases between them. Germline assignment: CDR1 LGHDT and CDR2 YNNKEL (reference sequence). This CDR3 has 18 residues. In DNA, the CDR3 is TGTGCCAGCAGCCTCGGGGGTGCCGGGACGCGGAGCACAGATACGCAGTATTTT. Its translation is CASSLGGAGTRSTDTQYF.

V usage is TRBV11-2 and J usage is TRBJ2-7; 8 nucleotides line up with TRBD1. Germline loops: CDR1 SGHAT, CDR2 FQNNGV. The V gene end was trimmed by 1 base and the J gene end by 5 bases; junction bases not matched to a gene: 13. CDR3 length: 17 residues. CDR3 DNA: TGTGCCAGCAGCTTAGCCAACCTAGGACAGGGTCCCGACGAGCAGTACTTC. It codes for CASSLANLGQGPDEQYF.

The CDR3 sequence is CASSPLGGTQPQHF. The CDR3 DNA sequence: TGTGCCAGCAGTCCATTAGGGGGGACTCAGCCCCAGCATTTT. The J gene is TRBJ1-5, the V gene TRBV6-5; possibly TRBD1 for D (6 bases). This CDR3 region has 14 residues. V lost 5 bases and J lost 6, with 14 bases in between. Germline V gene sequence: CDR1 MNHEY, CDR2 SVGAGI.

V and J are TRBV5-1 and TRBJ2-7; either TRBD1 or TRBD2 may supply D (7 bases each). The V and J ends lost 0 bases and 5 bases respectively, with 12 bases between them. Germline V gene data show CDR1 as SGHRS and CDR2 as YFSETQ. The CDR3 totals 14 residues. The DNA for the CDR3 is TGCGCCAGCAGCTTGGGGGAGGGGGCGAACGAGCAGTACTTC. Its translation is CASSLGEGANEQYF.

V usage is TRBV12-3 or TRBV12-4 and J usage is TRBJ1-4; a possible D gene is TRBD1 (6 bases). The V gene lost 7 bases and the J gene lost 3 bases, with 9 bases spanning the gap. The CDR3 spans 13 residues. CDR3 nucleotides: TGTGCCAGCAAGGGGGACGCTAATGAAAAACTGTTTTTT. This encodes CASKGDANEKLFF.

The chain couples TRBV2 to TRBJ2-1; 9 positions agree with TRBD1. CDR1 and CDR2 from the germline V gene are SNHLY and FYNNEI. This CDR3 spans 13 amino acids. Unmatched junction bases numbered 6, after V lost 7 bases and J lost 8 bases. DNA for the CDR3: TGTGCCAGCACCAACGACAGGGGGGATGAGCAGTTCTTC. Translating it yields CASTNDRGDEQFF.